This T cell receptor beta chain was identified in a study of shared clonotypes between healthy human individuals. Study outcomes and limitations: Naive CD4 clonotypes were shared across a handful of donors at 5% to 6%. Estimated richness was generally greater in naive than memory subsets.

Details on this clone: As yet, its antigen is unknown.

Clones were read by immunoSEQ multiplex PCR, and TCRdb kept only the in-frame ones, dropping some. This sample has 800,000 to 1,200,000 clones; more than 75% occur once, and the top ten carry 0.4% to 0.55%. In germline, CDR1 is SGHVS, CDR2 FQNEAQ. V lost 1 base and J 8 bases, leaving 23 bases between the germline ends. This CDR3 comprises 18 residues. The clonotype originates from a young man in good health. Some clones in this sample may be carry-over from other donors' samples. The sample was memory CD4+ T cells from PBMCs. Subset here: CD45RA-negative fraction. The J gene is TRBJ1-4, the V gene TRBV7-8, with D maybe TRBD1 (6 bases). This CDR3 is CASSLESLGGQALEKLFF. The CDR3 DNA is TGTGCCAGCAGCTTAGAATCGTTAGGGGGGCAGGCATTGGAAAAACTGTTTTTT.